This TCR beta chain originates from a study of long-term antiretroviral therapy in people with HIV. Findings and caveats of the study: CDR3 length ranges were narrower in HIV repertoires than in controls. Clones showing expansion before ART dominated the repertoire at all time points.

In regard to this clone: Its antigen is currently unknown.

The ends lost 2 bases at V and 8 bases at J; junction bases unmatched: 5. The CDR3 totals 15 residues. Germline loops: CDR1 SNHLY, CDR2 FYNNEI. Version v3.0 of the immunoSEQ assay ran at survey level. A per-sample goal of roughly 40,000-50,000 T-cell genomes was targeted by sequencing. Sequenced by immunoSEQ multiplex PCR; TCRdb stores in-frame clones only, minus some. Counted here are 30,000 or so clones, approximately 85% occurring once; the ten biggest clones make up 6.5% to 9%. This chain uses TRBV2 with TRBJ2-1, with 11 positions matching TRBD2. The starting material was unsorted PBMCs, obtained 3 years after starting antiretroviral therapy. The clonotype was recovered from a man aged 35-49 years with HIV. In nucleotides, the CDR3 is TGTGCCAGCAGTGAATTGACTAGCGGGAAGGATGAGCAGTTCTTC. Protein product: CASSELTSGKDEQFF.